The present entry profiles one TCR beta chain with its context. The sample is drawn from a study of PD-1 and CTLA-4 blockade in melanoma. Germline CDR1 MNHEY, CDR2 SMNVEV (reference sequence). V gave up 2 bases and J gave up 3 bases, with 8 bases separating them. CDR3 length equals 13 residues. Some clones are missing from TCRdb's copy, which holds only in-frame ones; the method was immunoSEQ multiplex PCR. Of about 16,000 clones in the sample, 60% to 75% are singletons; the top ten hold about a sixth. The genes are TRBV27 and TRBJ2-7; D possibly corresponds to TRBD1 (5 bases). The specimen comprised CD8+ T cells from peripheral blood, sampled before anti-PD-1 treatment. The receptor was isolated from a human donor with melanoma. CDR3 amino acids: CASSLGASYEQYF. In nucleotides, the CDR3 is TGTGCCAGCAGTTTAGGGGCCAGCTACGAGCAGTACTTC.